The rows below give T cell receptor beta chains drawn from one sample of a study of cytomegalovirus exposure and HLA in healthy donors. Method: immunoSEQ multiplex PCR; TCRdb's copy keeps in-frame clones and lacks some. The sample carries around 99,000 clones, 74% recorded once. Sequencing input: PBMCs. The receptor source for this set is a woman aged 40 to 50 in good health and CMV-seropositive. Both conserved end residues are part of each CDR3. A D gene is named only where the DNA matches it firmly. Expanded clones are given a class, and other clones once, few, many or no size at all.

V	D	J	size	CDR3	DNA
TRBV27	.	TRBJ1-5	.	CASSQTEPSNQPQHF	TGTGCCAGCAGTCAGACAGAACCTAGCAATCAGCCCCAGCATTTT
TRBV9	.	TRBJ1-5	.	CASSETASRDQPQHF	TGTGCCAGCAGCGAGACAGCCTCCAGGGATCAGCCCCAGCATTTT
TRBV4-1	.	TRBJ1-4	.	CASSQQNQRDEKLFF	TGCGCCAGCAGCCAACAGAATCAACGGGATGAAAAACTGTTTTTT
TRBV25-1	TRBD1	TRBJ1-2	few	CASSEFGRGAYGYTF	TGTGCCAGCAGTGAATTCGGCAGGGGGGCCTATGGCTACACCTTC
TRBV7-9	.	TRBJ1-5	.	CASSSGNQPQHF	TGTGCCAGCAGCTCGGGCAATCAGCCCCAGCATTTT
TRBV7-2	TRBD1	TRBJ1-1	few	CASSLQTGTNTEAFF	TGTGCCAGCAGCTTGCAGACAGGGACGAACACTGAAGCTTTCTTT
TRBV2	.	TRBJ1-2	.	CASSAVQGFYTF	TGTGCCAGCAGCGCCGTACAGGGCTTCTACACCTTC
TRBV14	TRBD2	TRBJ2-1	.	CASSPLGGDYNEQFF	TGTGCCAGCAGCCCACTTGGGGGGGATTACAATGAGCAGTTCTTC
TRBV19	TRBD1	TRBJ2-7	.	CASSDDRGPYEQYF	TGTGCCAGTAGTGATGACAGGGGGCCCTACGAGCAGTACTTC
TRBV29-1	.	TRBJ1-1	.	CSVSTRNTEAFF	TGCAGCGTATCCACAAGGAACACTGAAGCTTTCTTT
TRBV9	.	TRBJ2-5	.	CASSESLGGRETQYF	TGTGCCAGCAGCGAGAGCCTGGGGGGGCGGGAGACCCAGTACTTC
TRBV10-3	.	TRBJ1-1	few	CAISVQGLSTEAFF	TGTGCCATCAGCGTACAGGGCTTGAGCACTGAAGCTTTCTTT
TRBV7-8	.	TRBJ1-5	.	CASSLVSDYQPQHF	TGTGCCAGCAGCTTAGTATCAGATTATCAGCCCCAGCATTTT
TRBV6-5	TRBD1	TRBJ2-7	.	CASSRDRDFHEQYF	TGTGCCAGCAGTAGGGACAGGGATTTCCACGAGCAGTACTTC
TRBV7-3	TRBD2	TRBJ2-1	.	CASSLTSTSGGSGEQFF	TGTGCCAGCAGCTTAACCTCGACTAGCGGGGGCTCGGGTGAGCAGTTCTTC
TRBV6-1	TRBD1	TRBJ1-5	.	CASRTGGKDQPQHF	TGTGCCAGCAGGACAGGGGGAAAGGATCAGCCCCAGCATTTT
TRBV18	.	TRBJ2-5	.	CASSPYQETQYF	TGTGCCAGCTCACCTTATCAAGAGACCCAGTACTTC
TRBV5-6	.	TRBJ1-3	.	CASILRGPGNTIYF	TGTGCCAGCATCCTGCGGGGGCCTGGAAACACCATATATTTT
TRBV5-1	TRBD2	TRBJ2-5	.	CASSLGLAGAGETQYF	TGCGCCAGCAGCTTGGGACTAGCGGGGGCGGGAGAGACCCAGTACTTC
TRBV6-5	.	TRBJ2-2	.	CASSYRGTGELFF	TGTGCCAGCAGTTACCGGGGCACCGGGGAGCTGTTTTTT
TRBV4-1	TRBD1	TRBJ2-7	.	CASSHPPGTVPYEQYF	TGCGCCAGCAGCCATCCTCCCGGGACAGTCCCCTACGAGCAGTACTTC
TRBV5-1	.	TRBJ2-7	.	CASSLDRLGEQYF	TGCGCCAGCAGCTTGGACAGGCTAGGGGAGCAGTACTTC
TRBV25-1	.	TRBJ2-3	.	CASKQPSTDTQYF	TGTGCCAGCAAACAGCCTAGCACAGATACGCAGTATTTT
TRBV6-1	.	TRBJ1-4	many	CASSDRQLGNEKLFF	TGTGCCAGCTCTGATAGACAGTTGGGAAATGAAAAACTGTTTTTT
TRBV10-3	.	TRBJ1-1	.	CAIRDKISNTEAFF	TGTGCCATCAGGGACAAAATATCGAACACTGAAGCTTTCTTT
TRBV11-3	.	TRBJ1-1	.	CASSVGNTEAFF	TGTGCCAGCAGCGTCGGTAACACTGAAGCTTTCTTT
TRBV7-2	TRBD1	TRBJ2-5	.	CASSLRTGGRETQYF	TGTGCCAGCAGCTTACGGACAGGGGGCCGAGAGACCCAGTACTTC
TRBV5-1	.	TRBJ2-1	.	CASSIDPRGGEQFF	TGCGCCAGCAGCATTGACCCTAGAGGGGGTGAGCAGTTCTTC
TRBV5-8	TRBD1	TRBJ2-5	.	CASSLHGTGTAETQYF	TGTGCCAGCAGCTTGCACGGGACAGGGACGGCAGAGACCCAGTACTTC
TRBV6-1	.	TRBJ1-1	.	CASSEYSEAFF	TGTGCCAGCAGTGAATACTCTGAAGCTTTCTTT
TRBV5-4	TRBD1	TRBJ2-5	.	CASSDRGETQYF	TGTGCCAGCAGCGACAGGGGTGAGACCCAGTACTTC
TRBV5-4	TRBD1	TRBJ2-2	few	CASSGDRDTGELFF	TGTGCCAGCAGCGGGGACAGGGACACCGGGGAGCTGTTTTTT
TRBV5-4	TRBD1	TRBJ2-7	.	CASSRGQGYEQYF	TGTGCCAGCAGCCGGGGACAGGGCTACGAGCAGTACTTC
TRBV10-3	TRBD1	TRBJ2-1	.	CAISESLSGQGTTGQFF	TGTGCCATCAGTGAGTCCTTGTCTGGACAGGGGACTACCGGGCAGTTCTTC
TRBV30	TRBD2	TRBJ2-2	once	CAWERGAGGELFF	TGTGCCTGGGAGCGGGGGGCCGGCGGGGAGCTGTTTTTT
TRBV4-3	.	TRBJ1-6	.	CASRVDSSSPLHF	TGCGCCAGCAGAGTTGACTCCAGTTCACCCCTCCACTTT
TRBV5-4	.	TRBJ2-5	few	CASSLGQGFETQYF	TGTGCCAGCAGCTTGGGGCAGGGGTTTGAGACCCAGTACTTC
TRBV2	.	TRBJ1-6	.	CASSITGSPLHF	TGTGCCAGCAGTATAACAGGCTCACCCCTCCACTTT
TRBV27	TRBD2	TRBJ2-5	.	CASSPNRLAGALTQYF	TGTGCCAGCAGTCCCAACCGACTAGCGGGGGCCTTGACCCAGTACTTC
TRBV6-5	TRBD1	TRBJ2-7	.	CASKGTASYEQYF	TGTGCCAGCAAAGGGACAGCCTCCTACGAGCAGTACTTC
TRBV5-1	.	TRBJ2-5	.	CASSRQETQYF	TGCGCCAGCAGTAGACAAGAGACCCAGTACTTC
TRBV2	TRBD1	TRBJ1-3	.	CASSEPGQGYRTIYF	TGTGCCAGCAGTGAACCGGGACAGGGTTATCGCACCATATATTTT
TRBV29-1	TRBD1	TRBJ2-7	.	CSVESDRGWGQYF	TGCAGCGTTGAGAGTGACAGGGGATGGGGGCAGTACTTC
TRBV5-4	TRBD1	TRBJ2-2	.	CASSLQGRNTGELFF	TGTGCCAGCAGCTTACAGGGGCGAAACACCGGGGAGCTGTTTTTT
TRBV4-1	TRBD2	TRBJ2-3	.	CASSQTSGGLDTQYF	TGCGCCAGCAGCCAGACTAGCGGGGGACTAGATACGCAGTATTTT
TRBV6-6	TRBD1	TRBJ2-1	.	CASSSPGQGVVEQFF	TGTGCCAGCAGCTCCCCGGGACAGGGGGTTGTTGAGCAGTTCTTC
TRBV2	TRBD1	TRBJ1-6	.	CASRQGQGVYNSPLHF	TGTGCCAGCAGGCAGGGACAGGGGGTCTATAATTCACCCCTCCACTTT
TRBV7-3	.	TRBJ1-2	.	CASSNDTIYGYTF	TGTGCCAGCAGCAACGACACAATTTATGGCTACACCTTC
TRBV7-2	.	TRBJ2-3	.	CASNQRGGGADTQYF	TGTGCCAGCAACCAACGGGGAGGGGGAGCAGATACGCAGTATTTT
TRBV9	.	TRBJ1-4	.	CASSVGATRNEKLFF	TGTGCCAGCAGCGTAGGGGCAACCAGGAATGAAAAACTGTTTTTT
TRBV18	TRBD1	TRBJ1-3	.	CASSPGTATGNTIYF	TGTGCCAGCTCACCAGGGACAGCGACTGGAAACACCATATATTTT
TRBV30	.	TRBJ2-5	few	CAWRWGPGETQYF	TGTGCCTGGAGGTGGGGGCCCGGAGAGACCCAGTACTTC
TRBV30	TRBD1	TRBJ2-1	.	CAWSAGGSINEQFF	TGTGCCTGGAGTGCAGGGGGTTCAATCAATGAGCAGTTCTTC
TRBV7-8	.	TRBJ2-7	.	CASSPLPTARDYEQYF	TGTGCCAGCAGCCCCCTCCCGACCGCCCGGGACTACGAGCAGTACTTC